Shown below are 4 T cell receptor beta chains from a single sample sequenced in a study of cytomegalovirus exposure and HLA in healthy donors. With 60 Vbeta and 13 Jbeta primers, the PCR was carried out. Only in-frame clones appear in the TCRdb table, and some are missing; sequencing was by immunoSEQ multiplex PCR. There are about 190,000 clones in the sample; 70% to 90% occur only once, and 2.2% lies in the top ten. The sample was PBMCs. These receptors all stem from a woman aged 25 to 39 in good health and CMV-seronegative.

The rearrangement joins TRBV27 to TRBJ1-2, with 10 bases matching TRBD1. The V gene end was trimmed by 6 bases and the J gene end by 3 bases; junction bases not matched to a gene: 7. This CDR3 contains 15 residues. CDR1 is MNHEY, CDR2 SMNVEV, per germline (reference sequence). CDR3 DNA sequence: TGTGCCAGCAGGCTTGACAGGGGGCACTACTATGGCTACACCTTC. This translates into CASRLDRGHYYGYTF.

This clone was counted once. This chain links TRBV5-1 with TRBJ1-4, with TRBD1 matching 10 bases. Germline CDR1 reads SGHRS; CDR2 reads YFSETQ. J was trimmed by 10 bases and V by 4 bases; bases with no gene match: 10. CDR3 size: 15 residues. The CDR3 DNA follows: TGCGCCAGCAGCCCGGCCGGGACAGGGGATGGAAAACTGTTTTTT. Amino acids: CASSPAGTGDGKLFF.

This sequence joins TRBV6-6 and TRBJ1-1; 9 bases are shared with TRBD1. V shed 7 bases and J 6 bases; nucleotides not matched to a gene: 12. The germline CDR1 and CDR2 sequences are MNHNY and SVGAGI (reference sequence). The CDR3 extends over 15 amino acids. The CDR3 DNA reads TGTGCCAGCACCAACCGGGGACAGGGAGGTCCTGAAGCTTTCTTT. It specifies CASTNRGQGGPEAFF.

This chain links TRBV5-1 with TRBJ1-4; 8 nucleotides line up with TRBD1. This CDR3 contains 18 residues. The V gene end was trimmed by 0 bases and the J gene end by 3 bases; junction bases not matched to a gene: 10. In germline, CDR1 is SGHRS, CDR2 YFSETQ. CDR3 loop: CASSLGTGSVRANEKLFF. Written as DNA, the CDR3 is TGCGCCAGCAGCTTGGGGACAGGGAGTGTGCGTGCTAATGAAAAACTGTTTTTT.